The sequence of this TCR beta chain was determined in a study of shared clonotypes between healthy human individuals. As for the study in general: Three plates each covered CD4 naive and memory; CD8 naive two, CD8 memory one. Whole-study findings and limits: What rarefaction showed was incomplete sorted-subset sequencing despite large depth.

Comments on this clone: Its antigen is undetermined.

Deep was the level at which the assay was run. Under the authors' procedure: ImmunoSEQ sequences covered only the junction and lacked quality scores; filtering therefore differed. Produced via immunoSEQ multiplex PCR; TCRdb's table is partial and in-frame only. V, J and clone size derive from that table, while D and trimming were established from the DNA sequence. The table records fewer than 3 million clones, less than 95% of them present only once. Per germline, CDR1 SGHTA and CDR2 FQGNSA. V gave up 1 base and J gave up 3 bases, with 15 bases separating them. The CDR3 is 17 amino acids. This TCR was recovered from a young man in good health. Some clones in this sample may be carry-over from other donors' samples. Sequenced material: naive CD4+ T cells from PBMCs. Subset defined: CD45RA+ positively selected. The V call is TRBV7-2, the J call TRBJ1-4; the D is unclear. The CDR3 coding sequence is TGTGCCAGCAGCTTAGGGTCAGGCCCAGGAGCTAATGAAAAACTGTTTTTT. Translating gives CASSLGSGPGANEKLFF. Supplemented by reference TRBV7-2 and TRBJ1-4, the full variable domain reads GAGVSQSPSNKVTEKGKDVELRCDPISGHTALYWYRQSLGQGLEFLIYFQGNSAPDKSGLPSDRFSAERTGGSVSTLTIQRTQQEDSAVYLCASSLGSGPGANEKLFFGSGTQLSVL.